Each of the 27 T cell receptor beta chains below was sequenced from the same sample in a study of blood T cells in healthy people across ages. Sample-barcoded 5' priming and a J-beta primer mix drove a second PCR of about 6 to 12 cycles. TCRdb re-called the 5' RACE reads through MiXCR, storing one row per CDR3 protein. The sample yields some 850,000 distinct CDR3 sequences, around a quarter seen once. Separately, the same data were catalogued under a study of T cells of mothers and their children.

The specimen sequenced was blood. The receptor set was obtained from a boy aged 10-17 years in good health.

J is TRBJ2-7 and V is TRBV20-1; D possibly uses TRBD1 or TRBD2 (5 bases each). The CDR3 contains 15 residues. The V end lost 4 bases, the J end lost 0 bases, and 16 bases lay between the germline ends. Germline CDR1 reads DFQATT; CDR2 reads SNEGSKA (reference sequence). In DNA form, the CDR3 reads TGCAGTGCTATCCCAGGGACGCTGAGCTCCTACGAGCAGTACTTC. Amino acids: CSAIPGTLSSYEQYF.

This clonotype turned up a few times. This chain links TRBV12-3 or TRBV12-4 with TRBJ1-5; the D is unclear. V was clipped by 2 bases and J by 1 base, with 12 bases between them. The CDR3 totals 16 residues. Here the CDR3 reads CASSLTRSRSNQPQHF. The CDR3 bases are TGTGCCAGCAGTTTAACTCGGTCGAGAAGCAATCAGCCCCAGCATTTT.

This clonotype was counted ten times or more. This chain uses TRBV7-3 with TRBJ2-2, with D uncertain. Germline lookup yields CDR1 SGHTA and CDR2 FQGTGA. The CDR3 contains 13 residues. The V end lost 4 bases, the J end lost 1 base, and 4 bases lay between the germline ends. CDR3 coding DNA: TGTGCCAGCAGCTCCGGGAACACCGGGGAGCTGTTTTTT. It translates to CASSSGNTGELFF.

V usage is TRBV7-2 and J usage is TRBJ2-7; TRBD2 matches at 11 bases. Germline loops: CDR1 SGHTA, CDR2 FQGNSA. There are 18 residues in the CDR3. Trimming cost V 1 base and J 0 bases; bases outside gene matches: 8. The CDR3 DNA reads as TGTGCCAGCAGCTTAGTTGCTAGCGGGGGGTCGAGCTCCTACGAGCAGTACTTC. As protein: CASSLVASGGSSSYEQYF. Together with reference TRBV7-2 and TRBJ2-7, the CDR3 gives the full variable domain: GAGVSQSPSNKVTEKGKDVELRCDPISGHTALYWYRQSLGQGLEFLIYFQGNSAPDKSGLPSDRFSAERTGGSVSTLTIQRTQQEDSAVYLCASSLVASGGSSSYEQYFGPGTRLTVT.

This clonotype was picked up a small number of times. CDR3 nucleotide sequence: TGTGCCAGCAGTGAAGACAGGGTGGACGAGCAGTACTTC. This gives the protein CASSEDRVDEQYF. The chain employs TRBV25-1 and TRBJ2-5; 7 positions match TRBD1. The DNA end is a closer match to TRBJ2-7, so the J assignment may be wrong. The CDR3 length is 13 residues. The germline gives CDR1 MGHDK, CDR2 SYGVNS.

This clonotype was detected only a few times. The chain joins TRBV3-1 to TRBJ2-1; no definite D call. V gave up 1 base and J gave up 9 bases, with 4 bases separating them. The CDR3 is made up of 11 amino acids. CDR1 and CDR2 from the germline V gene are LGHDT and YNNKEL (reference sequence). CDR3 in DNA: TGTGCCAGCAGCCAAGTGGGTGAGCAGTTCTTC. Translation gives CASSQVGEQFF.

The V and J genes are TRBV7-2 and TRBJ1-4; 7 nucleotides align to TRBD1. The CDR3 totals 15 residues. Germline lookup yields CDR1 SGHTA and CDR2 FQGNSA. V lost 0 bases and J lost 5; bases outside the gene matches: 3. CDR3 amino acids: CASSLARQGNEKLFF. The CDR3 DNA reads TGTGCCAGCAGCTTAGCCCGACAGGGAAATGAAAAACTGTTTTTT.

This chain links TRBV6-5 with TRBJ2-1, with D hard to call. CDR1 and CDR2 (germline): MNHEY, SVGAGI. V was trimmed by 7 bases and J by 0 bases, leaving 13 bases between them. CDR3 length: 15 residues. The CDR3 is CASTRVFSSYNEQFF. The CDR3 nucleotides read TGTGCCAGCACCCGGGTGTTTAGCTCCTACAATGAGCAGTTCTTC.

The gene calls are TRBV5-5 and TRBJ1-2; D remains unclear. V lost 5 bases and J lost 4, with 15 bases in between. Looked up from germline, CDR1 is SGHKS and CDR2 is YYEKEE (reference sequence). The CDR3 has 14 residues. The CDR3 DNA reads TGTGCCAGCAGAAAACCCGGCCTGAGCTATGGCTACACCTTC. Protein: CASRKPGLSYGYTF.

A few counts support this clonotype. J is TRBJ2-5 and V is TRBV18, with D possibly being TRBD2 (5 bases). This CDR3 contains 16 residues. Trimming stripped 3 bases from V and 2 bases from J, with 16 bases between. The germline V gene has CDR1 KGHSH and CDR2 LQKENI. CDR3 DNA: TGTGCCAGCTCACCGCCGGTGAGGGCTCCACAAGAGACCCAGTACTTC. Translated: CASSPPVRAPQETQYF. The variable domain in full, with the rest retrieved from reference TRBV18 and TRBJ2-5, is NAGVMQNPRHLVRRRGQEARLRCSPMKGHSHVYWYRQLPEEGLKFMVYLQKENIIDESGMPKERFSAEFPKEGPSILRIQQVVRGDSAAYFCASSPPVRAPQETQYFGPGTRLLVL.

This clonotype was seen a few times. The V and J genes are TRBV7-9 and TRBJ2-3, with 11 bases aligning to TRBD2. Germline trimming cut 6 bases from V and 0 bases from J; bases unmatched to any gene: 5. Per germline, CDR1 SEHNR and CDR2 FQNEAQ (reference sequence). CDR3 size: 16 residues. CDR3 region: CASSYGTSGSTDTQYF. Here the CDR3 DNA reads TGTGCCAGCAGTTATGGGACTAGCGGTAGCACAGATACGCAGTATTTT.

The DNA of the CDR3 is TGCGCCAGCAGCTTGGATTGGCAGTCAAATGAGCAGTTCTTC. This translates into CASSLDWQSNEQFF. The rearrangement joins TRBV5-1 to TRBJ2-5; D remains ambiguous. The J call may not be correct, given that the DNA end is closer to TRBJ2-1. CDR1 is SGHRS and CDR2 is YFSETQ in the germline V gene. This CDR3 comprises 14 residues.

The rearrangement joins TRBV6-1 to TRBJ2-4; tentative D call: TRBD1 (6 bases). In germline, CDR1 is MNHNS, CDR2 SASEGT. The V gene lost 8 bases and the J gene lost 4 bases, with 21 bases spanning the gap. The CDR3 covers 16 residues. This chain's CDR3 is CASGSPGHNSKNIQYF. In nucleotides, the CDR3 is TGTGCCAGCGGTTCCCCGGGACACAATAGTAAAAACATTCAGTACTTC.

This clonotype was counted many times. CDR3 sequence (DNA): TGTGCCAGCAGTCGTGGGGCAAATGAAAAACTGTTTTTT. Its protein is CASSRGANEKLFF. V gene TRBV12-3 or TRBV12-4 combines with J gene TRBJ1-4; possible D gene TRBD1, 5 bases. There are 13 residues in the CDR3. The germline V and J ends were trimmed by 5 bases and 5 bases, with 9 bases remaining between them.

This clonotype was seen a handful of times. The chain uses TRBV7-2 and TRBJ2-4; 7 bases fit TRBD2. Per the germline V gene, CDR1 is SGHTA and CDR2 is FQGNSA. The V and J ends lost 3 bases and 9 bases, in that order; junction bases with no gene match: 5. The CDR3 sequence is 13 residues long. The CDR3 spells CASSLSGKGIQYF. The DNA of the CDR3 is TGTGCCAGCAGCTTGAGCGGGAAAGGCATTCAGTACTTC.

This clonotype was found a few times. The chain joins TRBV25-1 to TRBJ2-5; D perhaps matches TRBD1 (6 bases). The germline V and J ends were trimmed by 10 bases and 4 bases, with 16 bases remaining between them. The germline V gene has CDR1 MGHDK and CDR2 SYGVNS. The CDR3 spans 13 residues. CDR3 loop: CATRGSRGETQYF. The CDR3 DNA reads as TGTGCCACCCGAGGGTCCAGGGGAGAGACCCAGTACTTC.

This CDR3 is CSVRRETGSSYEQYF. The CDR3 region has the DNA TGCAGCGTCCGAAGAGAGACAGGGAGCTCCTACGAGCAGTACTTC. The chain links TRBV29-1 to TRBJ2-7, with TRBD1 identical over 7 bases. The germline CDR1 and CDR2 sequences are SQVTM and ANQGSEA. Unmatched junction bases numbered 11, after V lost 6 bases and J lost 0 bases. This CDR3 region has 15 residues.

The chain combines TRBV20-1 with TRBJ2-3; no reliable D call. Germline V lookup: CDR1 DFQATT, CDR2 SNEGSKA (reference sequence). The V end lost 5 bases, the J end lost 5 bases, and 20 bases lay between the germline ends. The CDR3 spans 15 residues. CDR3 DNA sequence: TGCAGTGCTCAAGGGCGTCACCCAAAATTAGATACGCAGTATTTT. Protein product: CSAQGRHPKLDTQYF.

This sequence joins TRBV5-1 and TRBJ2-7; D is possibly TRBD1 or TRBD2 (6 bases each). The CDR3 covers 16 residues. V was trimmed by 0 bases and J by 1 base, leaving 14 bases between them. CDR1 and CDR2 from the germline V gene are SGHRS and YFSETQ. The chain's CDR3 is CASSLGPRGESYEQYF. CDR3 DNA: TGCGCCAGCAGCTTGGGGCCGAGGGGGGAATCCTACGAGCAGTACTTC.

This chain connects TRBV7-6 to TRBJ2-6, with D unresolved. Germline V lookup: CDR1 SGHVS, CDR2 FNYEAQ. With 1 base removed from V and 8 bases from J, the gap between germline ends came to 3 bases. The CDR3 loop spans 12 amino acids. Here the CDR3 DNA reads TGTGCCAGCAGCTTAGAACCCAACGTCCTGACTTTC. Translation gives CASSLEPNVLTF. The variable domain in full, with the rest retrieved from reference TRBV7-6 and TRBJ2-6, is GAGVSQSPRYKVTKRGQDVALRCDPISGHVSLYWYRQALGQGPEFLTYFNYEAQQDKSGLPNDRFSAERPEGSISTLTIQRTEQRDSAMYRCASSLEPNVLTFGAGSRLTVL.

Remarks on this clonotype: Germline and junction disagree at one end, which may indicate a read error. The V gene is TRBV12-3 or TRBV12-4, the J gene TRBJ2-3, with D uncertain. This CDR3 is built from 14 residues. CDR3 nucleotide sequence: TGTGCCAGCAGTAAAGGGCTTACCACAGATACGCGGTATTTT. It codes for CASSKGLTTDTRYF.

The chain has TRBV6-2 or TRBV6-3 and TRBJ2-3, with D perhaps matching TRBD1 (5 bases). Germline V gene sequence: CDR1 MNHEY, CDR2 SVGEGT. The V end was cut by 6 bases, the J end by 1 base, with 11 bases between. This CDR3 has 14 residues. The CDR3 DNA is TGTGCCAGCAGCAACCCCAGGGGCACAGATACGCAGTATTTT. Translation gives CASSNPRGTDTQYF.

The chain couples TRBV5-5 to TRBJ2-3, with 7 bases matching TRBD1. Germline CDR1 reads SGHKS; CDR2 reads YYEKEE (reference sequence). J was trimmed by 2 bases and V by 3 bases; bases with no gene match: 6. The CDR3 spans 15 residues. CDR3 sequence reads: CASSSRDRVTDTQYF. CDR3 nucleotides: TGTGCCAGCAGCTCCCGGGACAGAGTCACAGATACGCAGTATTTT.

With regard to this clonotype: The junction departs from germline at one end; a sequencing error may be responsible. The V and J genes are TRBV7-8 and TRBJ2-5; possibly TRBD1 or TRBD2 for D (5 bases each). The germline gives CDR1 SGHVS, CDR2 FQNEAQ. This CDR3 region has 13 residues. The CDR3 is CASSLMGEEAQYF. The CDR3 bases are TGTGCCAGCAGCCTGATGGGGGAAGAGGCCCAGTACTTC.

The chain combines TRBV9 with TRBJ2-5; 8 bases line up with TRBD2. Germline loops: CDR1 SGDLS, CDR2 YYNGEE. V shed 0 bases, J shed 5 bases, and the junction held 6 bases outside the gene matches. The CDR3 runs 15 residues. CDR3 sequence: CASSVEGTRRETQYF. CDR3 in DNA: TGTGCCAGCAGCGTAGAGGGGACTAGGAGGGAGACCCAGTACTTC. Full variable domain (outside the CDR3, taken from reference TRBV9 and TRBJ2-5): DSGVTQTPKHLITATGQRVTLRCSPRSGDLSVYWYQQSLDQGLQFLIQYYNGEERAKGNILERFSAQQFPDLHSELNLSSLELGDSALYFCASSVEGTRRETQYFGPGTRLLVL.

The chain couples TRBV14 to TRBJ2-7, with D perhaps matching TRBD1 or TRBD2 (6 bases each). Germline V lookup: CDR1 SGHDN, CDR2 FVKESK. The CDR3 is made up of 16 amino acids. V dropped 5 bases and J dropped 6 bases, with 23 bases sitting between them. The chain's CDR3 is CASSKGPGAPVPEQYF. The CDR3, as DNA: TGTGCCAGCAGCAAAGGGCCGGGGGCCCCCGTCCCCGAGCAGTACTTC.

This clonotype was picked up a small number of times. The genes are TRBV5-1 and TRBJ2-2; D may be TRBD2 (5 bases). The CDR3 contains 13 residues. CDR1 and CDR2 (germline): SGHRS, YFSETQ. V was shortened by 7 bases and J by 4 bases, with 11 bases between the two germline ends. The CDR3 protein is CASAGILTGELFF. CDR3 in DNA: TGCGCCAGCGCCGGGATCCTCACCGGGGAGCTGTTTTTT.